The next 9 T cell receptor delta chains were all read from a single sample in a study of γδ T cells in repeated Plasmodium falciparum infection. TCRdb reprocessed the multiplex PCR reads through CATT. The sample holds about 89,000 delta-chain clones; 1.4% are singletons and the top ten take approximately 10%. Vgamma9/Vdelta2+ and Vdelta2-negative gammadelta T cells were flow-sorted from PBMC for bulk sequencing. The specimen was gamma-delta T cells from blood. The source is a pool of human donors (malaria-infected and uninfected, not separated).

Note on this clone: The protein held in TCRdb is that of a much larger clone and does not match this DNA's translation at residue 20, likely because of a read error; the protein shown is translated from the DNA. J gene calling gave no result, while the V gene is TRDV2; the D call in the table, TRDD3, was not verified against the DNA. Looked up from germline, CDR1 is GEAIGNYY and CDR2 is EKD. This CDR3 contains 22 residues. In DNA form, the CDR3 reads TGTGCCTGTTCCCCAAAGCCCCGGTGGGAATACGACTCCCAAGGTGGGACAGCACAACCCTTCTTT. Its protein is CACSPKPRWEYDSQGGTAQPFF.

Points on this clone: The protein TCRdb lists belongs to a much larger clone and differs from this DNA's translation at residue 15, which points to a read error; the protein shown is made from the DNA. The chain links TRDV1 to TRDJ1; 7 nucleotides align to TRDD2. As TCRdb names no J gene, one was assigned here on the basis of a DNA match to germline. V shed 5 bases, J shed 0 bases, and the junction held 30 bases outside the gene matches. Germline V gene data show CDR1 as TSWWSYY and CDR2 as QGS. This CDR3 contains 23 residues. The CDR3 DNA reads TGTGCTCTTGGGAATCAACACTATTTGCCTTCCTCCTGGTACCGGGCCTACACCGATAAACTCATCTTT. This codes for CALGNQHYLPSSWYRAYTDKLIF.

This clone was observed a few times. A far bigger clonotype differs at one base, so this is likely a read error. Other DNA sequences in the same sample also yield this CDR3. Here the V gene is TRDV2, but the J gene went uncalled; the table's TRDD3 call for D was not verified on the DNA. Germline V CDR1 and CDR2: GEAIGNYY, EKD. There are 15 residues in the CDR3. CDR3 sequence reads: CACNSLGDPTDKLIF. In DNA form, the CDR3 reads TGTGCCTGCAATTCCCTGGGGGATCCCACCGATAAACTTATCTTT.

This clone was recorded a few times. TCRdb assigns this DNA the protein of a much larger clone, which departs from its translation at residue 12; this likely reflects a read error, and the protein shown comes from translating the DNA. The chain has TRDV2 and TRDJ1, with 9 bases identical to TRDD3. No J segment appears in TCRdb, so it was assigned here by matching the sequence to germline. Germline V gives CDR1 GEAIGNYY, CDR2 EKD. There are 15 residues in the CDR3. The CDR3 loop reads CACNSLGDPTDELIF. The CDR3 DNA reads as TGTGCCTGCAATTCCCTGGGGGATCCCACCGATGAACTCATCTTT.

This clone was recorded a few times. The CDR3 DNA reads as TGTGCTCTTGGGGAGCTTCCTACTGGGGGACCCGGGCTGTACACCGATAAACTCATCTTT. Protein product: CALGELPTGGPGLYTDKLIF. This chain links TRDV1 with TRDJ1; maybe TRDD3 (9 bases). The J gene was not available in TCRdb and was assigned here by matching the DNA to germline segments. The CDR3 runs to 20 residues. Germline V CDR1 and CDR2: TSWWSYY, QGS. V lost 3 bases to trimming and J lost 0 bases, with 26 bases between them.

Remarks on this clone: TCRdb has a much larger clone's protein, which differs at residue 3 from the translation of this DNA, likely because of a read error; what is shown is the protein translated from the DNA. There is no J gene call, but TRDV1 is given as the V gene; the listed D gene, TRDD3, was not tested against the DNA. Germline assignment: CDR1 TSWWSYY and CDR2 QGS. This CDR3 is 22 amino acids long. The CDR3 loop is CAFGGPGRPSYAPTGGYAGLIF. In nucleotides, the CDR3 is TGTGCTTTTGGGGGACCGGGTCGGCCTTCCTACGCTCCTACTGGGGGATACGCGGGCCTCATCTTT.

In its sample, this clone was seen many times. A read error is the likely source, as a far larger clone sits one nucleotide away. Other DNA sequences from this sample encode an identical CDR3 as well. This sequence joins TRDV1 and TRDJ1; tentative D call: TRDD3 (6 bases). No J gene was available from TCRdb, and it was assigned here by a germline match of the DNA. Germline V gives CDR1 TSWWSYY, CDR2 QGS. The CDR3 sequence is 19 residues long. The CDR3 is CALGVAIRKTNPYTDKLIF. The DNA for the CDR3 is TGTGCCCTTGGGGTTGCGATACGTAAAACCAACCCGTACACCGATAAACTCATCTTT.

This clone was counted only a few times. The TCRdb protein, from a much larger clone, departs from this DNA's translation at residue 8, likely by read error; the protein shown derives from the DNA. The genes are TRDV1 and TRDJ1; TRDD3 aligns across 9 bases. The CDR3 contains 22 residues. V was clipped by 7 bases and J by 0 bases; unmatched bases: 27. Germline-derived CDR1 and CDR2 are TSWWSYY and QGS. The CDR3 DNA follows: TGTGCTCTTGTGCGTACGGGTCGTCTACTGGGGGACCCGATAAGGTACACCGATAAACTCATCTTT. Translating gives CALVRTGRLLGDPIRYTDKLIF.

For this clone: A far bigger clonotype differs at one base, so this is likely a read error. Other DNA sequences within the sample encode an identical CDR3. The rearrangement joins TRDV3 to TRDJ1; the D call may be TRDD2 or TRDD3 (5 bases each). The CDR3 totals 14 residues. Germline CDR1 and CDR2: TVYSNPD and GDNSRS (reference sequence). The CDR3 loop is CAFAGATYTDKLIF. CDR3 coding DNA: TGTGCCTTTGCGGGGGCTACCTACACCGATAAACTCATCTTC.